These 6 T cell receptor beta chains share one sample of origin, sequenced in a study of blood T cell repertoires in COVID-19. Using immunoSEQ multiplex PCR, the repertoire was profiled, and TCRdb retains in-frame clones only, with some absent. The data contain approximately 100,000 clones, 75% to 90% of them singletons. Sequenced material: peripheral blood. The source of these receptors is a man aged 55-75 years with acute or convalescent COVID-19.

This rearrangement joins TRBV29-1 to TRBJ2-2; no definite D call. Germline loops: CDR1 SQVTM, CDR2 ANQGSEA. The CDR3 totals 12 residues. Trimming took 7 bases from V and 1 from J, leaving 7 bases between them. In DNA, the CDR3 is TGCAGCGCGCTAGAGAACACCGGGGAGCTGTTTTTT. Translated: CSALENTGELFF.

V gene TRBV19 combines with J gene TRBJ2-1, with 13 bases fitting TRBD2. With V trimmed by 5 bases and J by 5 bases, 3 bases remained unmatched. The CDR3 contains 15 residues. Per the germline V gene, CDR1 is LNHDA and CDR2 is SQIVND (reference sequence). CDR3 DNA: TGTGCCAGTAGTGCACTAGCGGGAGGGCACAATGAGCAGTTCTTC. This sequence encodes CASSALAGGHNEQFF. The complete variable domain, with remaining parts taken from reference TRBV19 and TRBJ2-1, reads DGGITQSPKYLFRKEGQNVTLSCEQNLNHDAMYWYRQDPGQGLRLIYYSQIVNDFQKGDIAEGYSVSREKKESFPLTVTSAQKNPTAFYLCASSALAGGHNEQFFGPGTRLTVL.

The V and J genes are TRBV29-1 and TRBJ1-3; D not certain. Trimming removed 0 bases from V and 4 bases from J, with 10 bases in between. Germline loops: CDR1 SQVTM, CDR2 ANQGSEA. CDR3 size: 14 residues. The CDR3 reads CSVEERTRGNTIYF. For the CDR3, the DNA is TGCAGCGTTGAAGAGCGGACTCGGGGAAACACCATATATTTT.

The J gene is TRBJ2-1, the V gene TRBV3-1 (or the pseudogene TRBV3-2), with 7 bases matching TRBD2. The CDR3 is 16 residues long. With 1 base clipped from V and 0 bases from J, the junction kept 3 bases outside the gene matches. CDR1 LGHDT and CDR2 YNNKEL come from the germline V gene (reference sequence). The CDR3 is CASSQATSSSYNEQFF. The CDR3 region has the DNA TGTGCCAGCAGCCAAGCGACTAGCAGCTCCTACAATGAGCAGTTCTTC.

The V and J genes are TRBV5-1 and TRBJ2-1, with D perhaps TRBD1 (5 bases). CDR1 SGHRS and CDR2 YFSETQ come from the germline V gene. V lost 0 bases and J lost 5, with 18 bases in between. The CDR3 sequence is 17 residues long. CDR3 nucleotides: TGCGCCAGCAGCTTGGGTTTTAGGGTATCGACAGACAATGAGCAGTTCTTC. This gives the protein CASSLGFRVSTDNEQFF.

The chain has TRBV4-1 and TRBJ1-2; a possible D gene is TRBD1 (6 bases). This CDR3 has 14 amino acids. The germline V gene encodes CDR1 MGHRA and CDR2 YSYEKL. Deletions cut 1 base from V and 5 bases from J, with 11 bases between. For the CDR3, the DNA is TGCGCCAGCAGCCAAGTGGGGGCGCGTTATGGCTACACCTTC. Protein product: CASSQVGARYGYTF.